These 5 T cell receptor beta chains were sequenced from one sample in a study of PD-1 blockade in classical Hodgkin lymphoma. Some clones are missing from TCRdb's copy, which holds only in-frame ones; the method was immunoSEQ multiplex PCR. The sample includes some 96,000 clones, roughly 90% seen only once; the top ten take 2.8%. Every patient relapsed after autologous stem cell transplantation, and brentuximab vedotin exposure varied. The material sequenced was peripheral blood mononuclear cells (PBMCs), taken at baseline. These receptor sequences come from a human donor with classical Hodgkin lymphoma.

The chain couples TRBV4-1 to TRBJ2-7; a possible D gene is TRBD2 (6 bases). The CDR3 runs 16 residues. Trimming took 1 base from V and 3 from J, leaving 16 bases between them. Germline CDR1 reads MGHRA; CDR2 reads YSYEKL. As DNA, the CDR3 is TGCGCCAGCAGCCAAGTTATCTCGCGGGGAGTCTACGAGCAGTACTTC. Translation: CASSQVISRGVYEQYF.

The chain carries TRBV9 and TRBJ2-2; 8 nucleotides match TRBD2. The CDR3 is made up of 15 amino acids. Germline lookup yields CDR1 SGDLS and CDR2 YYNGEE. V shed 0 bases and J 5 bases; nucleotides not matched to a gene: 3. The DNA of the CDR3 is TGTGCCAGCAGCGTAGACGGGAGGGGTACCGGGGAGCTGTTTTTT. Encoded protein: CASSVDGRGTGELFF.

The chain carries TRBV28 and TRBJ1-5, with 7 bases matching TRBD1. The germline V gene encodes CDR1 MDHEN and CDR2 SYDVKM. After removal of 6 bases from V and 3 bases from J, the junction contained 8 bases not matched to a gene. CDR3 length: 15 amino acids. The CDR3 DNA sequence: TGTGCCAGCAGCAACAGACAGGGAAACAATCAGCCCCAGCATTTT. This gives the protein CASSNRQGNNQPQHF.

The chain employs TRBV9 and TRBJ2-7; a possible D gene is TRBD2 (5 bases). V was pared by 4 bases and J by 0 bases, with 14 bases between. The germline V gene encodes CDR1 SGDLS and CDR2 YYNGEE. The CDR3 contains 15 residues. This CDR3 is CASSPRGSTSYEQYF. In DNA form, the CDR3 reads TGTGCCAGCAGCCCCCGGGGTAGTACCTCCTACGAGCAGTACTTC.

The chain carries TRBV12-5 and TRBJ2-3; D remains unclear. V lost 2 bases and J 2 bases, leaving 8 bases between the germline ends. Germline V gene sequence: CDR1 LGHNT, CDR2 FRNRAP. The CDR3 contains 14 residues. CDR3 in DNA: TGTGCTAGTGGTTTGTATGGGGTCACAGATACGCAGTATTTT. This translates into CASGLYGVTDTQYF.